This T cell receptor (beta chain) was sequenced for a study of T-cell reconstitution after alpha-beta-depleted transplantation in children. Study-level points and caveats: Newly generated T cells supplied most T-cell counts and diversity one year post-transplant.

Unique molecular identifiers were incorporated into the prepared TCRbeta library. MiXCR, run by TCRdb on the PCR reads, gives a single entry per CDR3 protein. The table records 77,000 or so distinct CDR3 sequences, around 18% of them present only once. About this clonotype itself: As yet, its antigen is unknown.

This clonotype was sampled from a male patient between 2 and 9 years old who had a stem cell transplant for acute lymphoblastic leukemia, so the T cells may come from the graft donor. The sample consisted of PBMCs, mostly from graft donor cells, taken 360 days after TCRalphabeta/CD19-depleted stem cell transplant.

The CDR3 DNA reads as TGTGCCAGCAGCCCCTATCTAGCGGCCGAGGAGACCCAGTACTTC. The encoded protein is CASSPYLAAEETQYF. The rearrangement links TRBV11-2 to TRBJ2-5; 7 nucleotides align to TRBD2. V shed 5 bases and J 5 bases; nucleotides not matched to a gene: 11. The germline gives CDR1 SGHAT, CDR2 FQNNGV. There are 15 residues in the CDR3.